The 23 T cell receptor beta chains reported below all come from one sample, sequenced in a study of blood T cell repertoires in COVID-19. Data came from immunoSEQ multiplex PCR; TCRdb stores just in-frame clones and leaves some out. The table lists more than 95,000 clones, around 86% of them singletons, with 6.6% in the top ten. Sequenced sample: peripheral blood. Receptors originate from a man of 80 years or more with active or convalescent COVID-19.

J is TRBJ1-1 and V is TRBV27; D is ambiguous. Germline-derived CDR1 and CDR2 are MNHEY and SMNVEV (reference sequence). Trimming stripped 4 bases from V and 0 bases from J, with 9 bases between. The CDR3 is made up of 14 amino acids. The CDR3 DNA follows: TGTGCCAGCAGTTCCCAGACTTTGAACACTGAAGCTTTCTTT. This sequence encodes CASSSQTLNTEAFF.

The V gene is TRBV18, the J gene TRBJ1-1; D remains unclear. Germline lookup yields CDR1 KGHSH and CDR2 LQKENI. The CDR3 loop spans 14 amino acids. V dropped 3 bases and J dropped 5 bases, with 13 bases sitting between them. The CDR3 region has the DNA TGTGCCAGCTCACCCCCCAATCAGGCAACTGAAGCTTTCTTT. Encoded protein: CASSPPNQATEAFF.

This chain uses TRBV9 with TRBJ2-2; 8 bases align to TRBD1. Germline-derived CDR1 and CDR2 are SGDLS and YYNGEE. V lost 0 bases to trimming and J lost 1 base; unmatched junction nucleotides: 2. The CDR3 has 16 amino acids. In DNA form, the CDR3 reads TGTGCCAGCAGCGTAGTCGGACAGGGGAACACCGGGGAGCTGTTTTTT. Its translation is CASSVVGQGNTGELFF.

This chain joins TRBV19 and TRBJ1-1; maybe TRBD1 (5 bases). Germline CDR1 reads LNHDA; CDR2 reads SQIVND (reference sequence). V shed 4 bases and J shed 1 base, with 13 bases lying between them. The CDR3 runs 15 residues. CDR3 sequence (DNA): TGTGCCAGTAGTAGGCTTGGACATCGGAACACTGAAGCTTTCTTT. Translated: CASSRLGHRNTEAFF.

The chain employs TRBV6-6 and TRBJ2-1, with TRBD2 matching 11 bases. The CDR3 loop spans 15 amino acids. From germline, CDR1 is MNHNY and CDR2 SVGAGI (reference sequence). V trimming: 5 bases; J trimming: 8 bases; junction bases outside the gene matches: 8. The CDR3 bases are TGTGCCAGCAGTACAAATAGCGGGGGGGCTTATGAGCAGTTCTTC. Protein sequence: CASSTNSGGAYEQFF.

The CDR3 region has the DNA TGCGCCAGCAGCCAAGGGACAGGGGGAAATCAGCCCCAGCATTTT. Translated: CASSQGTGGNQPQHF. This chain joins TRBV4-1 and TRBJ1-5, with 10 bases identical to TRBD1. From germline, CDR1 is MGHRA and CDR2 YSYEKL. With 1 base clipped from V and 4 bases from J, the junction kept 1 base outside the gene matches. CDR3 length equals 15 residues.

The chain combines TRBV28 with TRBJ1-5; the D gene is possibly TRBD1 (5 bases). V lost 10 bases, J lost 6 bases, and 19 bases lay in between. The CDR3 is made up of 14 amino acids. Per the germline V gene, CDR1 is MDHEN and CDR2 is SYDVKM. CDR3 loop: CATEGLSLGQPQHF. The CDR3 nucleotides read TGTGCCACCGAGGGACTATCATTGGGTCAGCCCCAGCATTTT.

In this sample, this clone turned up a few times. The V gene is TRBV6-6, the J gene TRBJ1-5; TRBD1 matches 8 bases. There are 15 residues in the CDR3. The germline V gene encodes CDR1 MNHNY and CDR2 SVGAGI (reference sequence). Unmatched junction bases numbered 10, after V lost 5 bases and J lost 7 bases. The CDR3 DNA sequence: TGTGCCAGCAGTCCCGGGACAGGAGACCGACAGCCCCAGCATTTT. Translation gives CASSPGTGDRQPQHF.

The chain employs TRBV27 and TRBJ2-3, with 7 bases that match TRBD2. V shed 2 bases and J 0 bases; nucleotides not matched to a gene: 2. CDR1 is MNHEY, CDR2 SMNVEV, per germline (reference sequence). CDR3 size: 15 residues. The CDR3 is CASSLLAVSTDTQYF. The CDR3, as DNA: TGTGCCAGCAGTTTACTAGCGGTTAGCACAGATACGCAGTATTTT.

The chain is built from TRBV19 and TRBJ1-4, with 7 bases fitting TRBD1. This CDR3 is built from 15 residues. V lost 3 bases and J lost 2; bases outside the gene matches: 3. Germline CDR1 is LNHDA and CDR2 is SQIVND (reference sequence). The CDR3, as DNA: TGTGCCAGTAGTATCACGGGACAGACTAATGAAAAACTGTTTTTT. This encodes CASSITGQTNEKLFF. The complete variable domain, with remaining parts taken from reference TRBV19 and TRBJ1-4, reads DGGITQSPKYLFRKEGQNVTLSCEQNLNHDAMYWYRQDPGQGLRLIYYSQIVNDFQKGDIAEGYSVSREKKESFPLTVTSAQKNPTAFYLCASSITGQTNEKLFFGSGTQLSVL.

This clone has just a few counts. This chain joins TRBV28 and TRBJ2-5; 7 positions agree with TRBD2. V shed 3 bases, J shed 0 bases, and the junction held 4 bases outside the gene matches. The CDR3 totals 15 residues. The germline gives CDR1 MDHEN, CDR2 SYDVKM. CDR3 in amino acids: CASSLFTSDQETQYF. The CDR3 bases are TGTGCCAGCAGTTTGTTTACTAGCGACCAAGAGACCCAGTACTTC.

This rearrangement joins TRBV4-2 to TRBJ2-5; 11 bases line up with TRBD2. Germline V gene data show CDR1 as LGHNA and CDR2 as YNFKEQ. The CDR3 runs to 16 residues. After removal of 3 bases from V and 6 bases from J, the junction contained 9 bases not matched to a gene. CDR3: CASSQAVAGGPKTQYF. DNA for the CDR3: TGTGCCAGCAGCCAGGCCGTAGCGGGAGGGCCAAAGACCCAGTACTTC.

The genes are TRBV27 and TRBJ1-2; TRBD1 might be the D (6 bases). CDR1 is MNHEY, CDR2 SMNVEV, per germline (reference sequence). The CDR3 is 12 amino acids. The V end was cut by 5 bases, the J end by 8 bases, with 12 bases between. The CDR3 loop is CASSPSGDGYTF. The DNA for the CDR3 is TGTGCCAGCAGTCCGTCAGGGGACGGCTACACCTTC.

DNA for the CDR3: TGTGCCAGCAGCCAAACTAACAGGGGGCAGAATGGCTACACCTTC. Its protein product is CASSQTNRGQNGYTF. The chain uses TRBV5-5 and TRBJ1-2; the match to TRBD1 covers 9 bases. V gave up 4 bases and J gave up 6 bases; unmatched junction bases: 10. The germline V gene has CDR1 SGHKS and CDR2 YYEKEE (reference sequence). The length of the CDR3 is 15 residues.

The chain carries TRBV6-5 and TRBJ1-1, with TRBD1 identical over 10 bases. Germline CDR1 reads MNHEY; CDR2 reads SVGAGI. Trimming took 6 bases from V and 5 from J; bases not matched to a gene: 6. The CDR3 has 14 amino acids. The CDR3 DNA reads TGTGCCAGCAGGGGACAGGGGCCGGATACTGAAGCTTTCTTT. Protein sequence: CASRGQGPDTEAFF.

In this sample, this clone turned up once. This chain joins TRBV18 and TRBJ1-4; tentative D call: TRBD1 (6 bases). The CDR3 covers 14 residues. V dropped 6 bases and J dropped 6 bases, with 14 bases sitting between them. Germline V CDR1 and CDR2: KGHSH, LQKENI. CDR3 sequence (DNA): TGTGCCAGCTCTTACGGGGGGGCTGATGAAAAACTGTTTTTT. Its protein is CASSYGGADEKLFF.

The chain joins TRBV10-3 to TRBJ1-2; possibly TRBD1 for D (5 bases). V gave up 4 bases and J gave up 3 bases, with 9 bases separating them. The germline CDR1 and CDR2 sequences are ENHRY and SYGVKD. The CDR3 extends over 13 amino acids. CDR3 protein: CAISAQGDYGYTF. In DNA form, the CDR3 reads TGTGCCATCAGTGCCCAGGGCGACTATGGCTACACCTTC.

V is TRBV28 and J is TRBJ1-5; D gene uncertain. V was pared by 3 bases and J by 0 bases, with 9 bases between. Germline values: CDR1 MDHEN, CDR2 SYDVKM. This CDR3 comprises 15 residues. CDR3 sequence reads: CASSFGISSNQPQHF. The DNA for the CDR3 is TGTGCCAGCAGTTTCGGGATCAGTAGCAATCAGCCCCAGCATTTT.

The chain links TRBV7-2 to TRBJ2-4; 9 bases align to TRBD2. V lost 1 base and J lost 9; bases outside the gene matches: 7. CDR1 and CDR2 from the germline V gene are SGHTA and FQGNSA. The CDR3 covers 15 residues. CDR3 bases: TGTGCCAGCAGCTTAGTTGCGGGGGGGCAAGTCATTCAGTACTTC. Translation gives CASSLVAGGQVIQYF.

This clone appeared a few times. This chain connects TRBV5-6 to TRBJ1-2; 7 nucleotides match TRBD1. The J segment lost 4 bases and the V segment lost 6 bases, leaving 9 bases of the junction unmatched. CDR3 length: 14 residues. Germline V gene sequence: CDR1 SGHDT, CDR2 YYEEEE. CDR3 coding DNA: TGTGCCAGCAACCTACAGGGGTACCTCTATGGCTACACCTTC. Translation: CASNLQGYLYGYTF. The full variable domain, rest sourced from reference TRBV5-6 and TRBJ1-2, is DAGVTQSPTHLIKTRGQQVTLRCSPKSGHDTVSWYQQALGQGPQFIFQYYEEEERQRGNFPDRFSGHQFPNYSSELNVNALLLGDSALYLCASNLQGYLYGYTFGSGTRLTVV.

Written as DNA, the CDR3 is TGTGCCAGCAGCTTAGTCGGACAGGCGAACACTGAAGCTTTCTTT. Its protein product is CASSLVGQANTEAFF. J is TRBJ1-1 and V is TRBV11-3; 7 bases align to TRBD1. The junction had 3 bases not matched to a gene; V was cut back by 1 base and J by 1 base. This CDR3 contains 15 residues. Looked up from germline, CDR1 is SGHNT and CDR2 is YENEEA.

J is TRBJ2-2 and V is TRBV5-6, with TRBD2 as a possible D gene (5 bases). Germline V gene data show CDR1 as SGHDT and CDR2 as YYEEEE. The length of the CDR3 is 15 residues. The ends were cut back, 4 bases at V and 2 bases at J, with 12 bases in the middle. The CDR3 spells CASSVRGYNTGELFF. CDR3 in DNA: TGTGCCAGCAGCGTCCGGGGATATAACACCGGGGAGCTGTTTTTT.

The chain joins TRBV25-1 to TRBJ1-3, with TRBD1 matching 7 bases. The CDR3 covers 15 residues. The V gene's germline CDR1 is MGHDK and CDR2 SYGVNS. V lost 2 bases to trimming and J lost 2 bases; unmatched junction nucleotides: 3. CDR3 amino acids: CASSETGVPGNTIYF. The CDR3 DNA reads as TGTGCCAGCAGTGAAACAGGGGTTCCTGGAAACACCATATATTTT.